What follows describes a single TCR beta chain. What it binds is not known. The V and J ends lost 2 bases and 2 bases respectively, with 10 bases between them. There are 14 residues in the CDR3. Tagging with unique molecular identifiers was applied to individual cDNA molecules. Each CDR3 protein is one row after TCRdb ran MiXCR on the 5' RACE reads. The table shows tens of thousands of distinct CDR3 sequences, with around 7% occurring only once. These data belong to a study of early T cells in non-severe SARS-CoV-2 infection. Study-wide background: Unpaired chains resulted from sequencing bulk RNA of unsorted whole blood.

Broader study findings: Private and CD4 specificities were missed by VDJdb matching, which favored anti-spike CD8 responses.

The material sequenced was whole blood, taken at baseline. V gene TRBV12-3 or TRBV12-4 combines with J gene TRBJ2-7; no reliable D call. The sequence derives from an adult who was a healthcare worker with PCR-confirmed SARS-CoV-2 infection or an uninfected control (not recorded which). CDR3 in DNA: TGTGCCAGCAGTTTAATTGGCAGAGCCTACGAGCAGTACTTC. This sequence encodes CASSLIGRAYEQYF.